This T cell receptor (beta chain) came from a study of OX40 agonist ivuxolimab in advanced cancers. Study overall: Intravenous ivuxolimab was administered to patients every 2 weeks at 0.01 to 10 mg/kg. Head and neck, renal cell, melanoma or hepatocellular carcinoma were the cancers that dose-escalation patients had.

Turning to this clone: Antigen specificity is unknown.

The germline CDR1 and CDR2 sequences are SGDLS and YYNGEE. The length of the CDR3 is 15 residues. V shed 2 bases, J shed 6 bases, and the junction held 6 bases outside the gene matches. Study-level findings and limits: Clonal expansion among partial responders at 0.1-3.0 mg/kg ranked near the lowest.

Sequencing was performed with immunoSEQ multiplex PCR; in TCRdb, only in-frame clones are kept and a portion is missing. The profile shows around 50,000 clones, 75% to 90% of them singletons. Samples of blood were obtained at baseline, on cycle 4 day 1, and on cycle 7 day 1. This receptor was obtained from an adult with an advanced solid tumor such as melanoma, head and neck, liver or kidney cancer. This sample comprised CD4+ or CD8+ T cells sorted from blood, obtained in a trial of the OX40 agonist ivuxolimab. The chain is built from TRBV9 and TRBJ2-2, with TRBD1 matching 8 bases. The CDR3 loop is CASSVEQGASGELFF. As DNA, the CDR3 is TGTGCCAGCAGCGTGGAGCAGGGGGCATCCGGGGAGCTGTTTTTT.